These T cell receptor beta chains were read from a single sample in a study of cytomegalovirus exposure and HLA in healthy donors. Libraries were prepared by immunoSEQ multiplex PCR; TCRdb keeps only in-frame clonotypes and omits some of them. Among about 88,000 clones listed, more than 80% were seen once. Sequenced sample: PBMCs. The receptors were gathered from a man between 18 and 35 years old in good health and CMV-seronegative. The CDR3 runs from the conserved cysteine through the conserved F or W. A D gene is named only where the DNA matches it firmly. Rows may omit the clone size; those that give it use once, few, many or a size class.

J gene: TRBJ1-1; V gene: TRBV7-2; D gene: NA; clone size: once; CDR3 DNA: TGTGCCAGCAGCTCCCCGTGGCCAAGCACTGAAGCTTTCTTT; CDR3 protein: CASSSPWPSTEAFF
J gene: TRBJ1-2; V gene: TRBV28; D gene: NA; clone size: NA; CDR3 DNA: TGTGCCAGCGGGCAAATCCCTGGCTATGGCTACACCTTC; CDR3 protein: CASGQIPGYGYTF
J gene: TRBJ2-1; V gene: TRBV6-6; D gene: TRBD2; clone size: NA; CDR3 DNA: TGTGCCAGCAGTTACTCTAGCGGGATGGATGAGCAGTTCTTC; CDR3 protein: CASSYSSGMDEQFF
J gene: TRBJ1-1; V gene: TRBV11-2; D gene: TRBD1; clone size: NA; CDR3 DNA: TGTGCCAGCAGCCGGGACAGGGTAAACACTGAAGCTTTCTTT; CDR3 protein: CASSRDRVNTEAFF
J gene: TRBJ1-5; V gene: TRBV28; D gene: TRBD1; clone size: NA; CDR3 DNA: TGTGCCAGCAGTTTACCTTTATACAGGGGTCTTGGTCAGCCCCAGCATTTT; CDR3 protein: CASSLPLYRGLGQPQHF
J gene: TRBJ1-3; V gene: TRBV4-1; D gene: NA; clone size: NA; CDR3 DNA: TGCGCCAGCAGCCAAAACTTCCTGACGGGAGGGTTAGGAAACACCATATATTTT; CDR3 protein: CASSQNFLTGGLGNTIYF
J gene: TRBJ1-5; V gene: TRBV5-5; D gene: NA; clone size: NA; CDR3 DNA: TGTGCCAGCAGCTTGACAGGATATAGCAATCAGCCCCAGCATTTT; CDR3 protein: CASSLTGYSNQPQHF
J gene: TRBJ2-2; V gene: TRBV9; D gene: TRBD2; clone size: NA; CDR3 DNA: TGTGCCAGCAGTCTCTCACTGGGGCTAGCGGGAGTCGGGGACACCGGGGAGCTGTTTTTT; CDR3 protein: CASSLSLGLAGVGDTGELFF
J gene: TRBJ2-5; V gene: TRBV18; D gene: TRBD1; clone size: NA; CDR3 DNA: TGTGCCAGCTCACGACGGACAGGGAGAGAGACCCAGTACTTC; CDR3 protein: CASSRRTGRETQYF
J gene: TRBJ2-7; V gene: TRBV6-5; D gene: TRBD1; clone size: NA; CDR3 DNA: TGTGCCAGCAGAAATCCCGGGACAGGGGGCTACGAGCAGTACTTC; CDR3 protein: CASRNPGTGGYEQYF